What follows describes a single TCR beta chain. CDR3 length: 15 residues. CDR1 is SGHTA and CDR2 is FQGNSA in the germline V gene. V lost 7 bases to trimming and J lost 0 bases, with 12 bases between them. The source of the sample is a study of shared clonotypes between healthy human individuals. Overall study context: Samples came from two female and a few male donors aged 18 to 49.

Each cell subset's genomic DNA was divided evenly among several immunoSEQ plates. In the sorted-subset replicate PCRs, about 200 ng DNA, roughly 29,000 T cell genomes, was used. Assay: immunoSEQ multiplex PCR; the TCRdb copy retains only in-frame clones and omits some. The table has millions of clones, about 92% seen once. What was sequenced was naive CD4+ T cells from PBMCs. Sample subset: CD45RA+ positively selected. V is TRBV7-2 and J is TRBJ2-2; a possible D gene is TRBD1 (6 bases). The sequence was collected from a man between 18 and 29 years old in good health. Some clones in this sample may be carry-over from other donors' samples. The CDR3 coding sequence is TGTGCCAGCACCCCTGGACAGTCGAACACCGGGGAGCTGTTTTTT. It specifies CASTPGQSNTGELFF.